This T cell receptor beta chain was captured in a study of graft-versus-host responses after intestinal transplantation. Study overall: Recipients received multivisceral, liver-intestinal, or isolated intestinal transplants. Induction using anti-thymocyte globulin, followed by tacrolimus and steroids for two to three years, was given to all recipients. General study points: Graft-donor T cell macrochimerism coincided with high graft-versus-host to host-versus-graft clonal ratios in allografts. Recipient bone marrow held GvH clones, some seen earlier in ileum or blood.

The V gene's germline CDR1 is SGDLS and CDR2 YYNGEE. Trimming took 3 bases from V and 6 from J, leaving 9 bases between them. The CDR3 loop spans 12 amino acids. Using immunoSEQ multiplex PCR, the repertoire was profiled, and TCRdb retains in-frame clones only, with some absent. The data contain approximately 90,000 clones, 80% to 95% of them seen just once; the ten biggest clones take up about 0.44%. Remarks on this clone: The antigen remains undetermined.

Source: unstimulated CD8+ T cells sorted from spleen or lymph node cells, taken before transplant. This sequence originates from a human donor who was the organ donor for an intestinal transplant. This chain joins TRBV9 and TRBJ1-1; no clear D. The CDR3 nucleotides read TGTGCCAGCAGCGGAAACAATCCTGAAGCTTTCTTT. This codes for CASSGNNPEAFF.